This TCR beta chain was retrieved from a study of human T cells and chemical hapten exposure. Study details: The scalp of each patient received a weekly diphenylcyclopropenone dose for the full roughly 24-week study. Alopecia areata, totalis or universalis affected patients, mainly female.

MiXCR, run by TCRdb on the RACE reads, gives a single entry per CDR3 protein. The sample has 340,000 or so distinct CDR3 sequences, roughly 6.9% seen once. This clonotype has more than one count but fewer than ten. V shed 8 bases and J shed 5 bases, with 19 bases lying between them. CDR3 length equals 14 residues. Time point given: patch test 1, 2 weeks after DPC sensitization. Treatment of the sample: therapeutic diphenylcyclopropenone sensitization with weekly scalp DPC. Suited to DPC and affected by alopecia, the donors ranged from 18 to 70 years old. RNA extraction used unfractionated whole blood as the source of total RNA.

The sequence was obtained from a woman aged 18 to 35 with alopecia areata. Some clones in this sample may be carry-over from other donors' samples. The chain recombines TRBV12-3 or TRBV12-4 with TRBJ2-7, with a possible D match to TRBD2 (6 bases). The source was whole blood, collected in connection with sensitization to the hapten diphenylcyclopropenone (DPC). CDR3 sequence (DNA): TGTGCCAGCCGTATGGGGGGTAGGATCGACGAGCAGTACTTC. It translates to CASRMGGRIDEQYF.